The 18 T cell receptor beta chains given below trace back to one sample, sequenced in a study of shared clonotypes between healthy human individuals. The assay was immunoSEQ multiplex PCR, and TCRdb's table has in-frame clones only and misses some. The sample contains about 1.9 million clones, around 93% of which appear only once. CD45RO-negative, CCR7-selected cells formed the naive CD8 fraction, which excluded terminally differentiated effector memory CD45RA+ cells. Sequencing was performed on naive CD8+ T cells from PBMCs. These receptors were collected from a young man in good health. Some clones in this sample may be carry-over from other donors' samples.

This clone was recorded only once. The chain joins TRBV5-8 to TRBJ2-7; 7 bases are a match to TRBD1. This CDR3 is built from 15 residues. Germline-derived CDR1 and CDR2 are SGHTS and YDEGEE. The ends lost 4 bases at V and 4 bases at J; junction bases unmatched: 11. The CDR3: CASSPIDRESYEQYF. CDR3 nucleotide sequence: TGTGCCAGCAGCCCGATCGACAGGGAAAGTTACGAGCAGTACTTC.

The J gene is TRBJ1-2, the V gene TRBV9; the D is unclear. This CDR3 is 14 amino acids long. Germline assignment: CDR1 SGDLS and CDR2 YYNGEE. Trimming stripped 5 bases from V and 0 bases from J, with 11 bases between. The CDR3 nucleotides are TGTGCCAGCAGAGCCGGAGGGACTAACTATGGCTACACCTTC. It encodes CASRAGGTNYGYTF.

The chain joins TRBV27 to TRBJ1-5; D gene uncertain. Trimming removed 0 bases at V and 7 bases at J, with 7 bases between. There are 13 residues in the CDR3. Germline assignment: CDR1 MNHEY and CDR2 SMNVEV (reference sequence). The CDR3 coding sequence is TGTGCCAGCAGTTTATCGTTAGGACAGCCCCAGCATTTT. Translation gives CASSLSLGQPQHF.

The chain is built from TRBV4-3 and TRBJ2-7; D uncertain. CDR1 LGHNA and CDR2 YSLEER come from the germline V gene. The CDR3 has 18 amino acids. The V end lost 0 bases, the J end lost 0 bases, and 18 bases lay between the germline ends. The CDR3 DNA follows: TGCGCCAGCAGCCAAGATATCCCTCTCCGAGGAAGCTCCTACGAGCAGTACTTC. Translation gives CASSQDIPLRGSSYEQYF.

The gene calls are TRBV4-3 and TRBJ2-1, with 7 bases fitting TRBD2. J lost 10 bases, V lost 4 bases, and 10 bases had no gene match. CDR1 LGHNA and CDR2 YSLEER come from the germline V gene. The CDR3 extends over 14 amino acids. CDR3 amino acids: CASSLKAGLGEQFF. The DNA for the CDR3 is TGCGCCAGCAGCCTAAAAGCGGGGCTAGGCGAGCAGTTCTTC.

This chain links TRBV7-8 with TRBJ1-5, with D unclear. This CDR3 is 15 amino acids long. CDR1 and CDR2 from the germline V gene are SGHVS and FQNEAQ. Trimming stripped 4 bases from V and 1 base from J, with 11 bases between. The CDR3 DNA reads as TGTGCCAGCAGCTCGCGTGCAGAGAGCAATCAGCCCCAGCATTTT. It encodes CASSSRAESNQPQHF.

The chain uses TRBV6-5 and TRBJ2-1; a weak D match, TRBD1 (6 bases). CDR3 length equals 14 residues. The germline V gene has CDR1 MNHEY and CDR2 SVGAGI. V lost 5 bases and J lost 5, with 13 bases in between. The CDR3 coding sequence is TGTGCCAGCAGTACCTGGACAGAAGACAATGAGCAGTTCTTC. As protein: CASSTWTEDNEQFF.

The chain combines TRBV9 with TRBJ2-2; 12 bases match TRBD1. The CDR3 sequence is 18 residues long. Trimming cost V 4 bases and J 4 bases; bases outside gene matches: 11. CDR1 is SGDLS and CDR2 is YYNGEE in the germline V gene. The CDR3: CASSPGQGALVATGELFF. CDR3 sequence (DNA): TGTGCCAGCAGCCCGGGACAGGGGGCGCTTGTTGCCACCGGGGAGCTGTTTTTT.

The CDR3, as DNA: TGCGCCAGCAGGGAAACAGGGGGGTATGGCTACACCTTC. It specifies CASRETGGYGYTF. The chain joins TRBV10-2 to TRBJ1-2; the match to TRBD1 covers 8 bases. The CDR3 has 13 residues. The trim removed 6 bases at V and 5 bases at J, leaving 5 bases unmatched. The germline CDR1 and CDR2 sequences are WSHSY and SAAADI.

The chain has TRBV19 and TRBJ2-5; D uncertain. The V end was cut by 2 bases, the J end by 2 bases, with 9 bases between. The germline gives CDR1 LNHDA, CDR2 SQIVND (reference sequence). The CDR3 is 14 residues long. The CDR3 DNA is TGTGCCAGTAGTATATACGCAGATCAAGAGACCCAGTACTTC. Encoded protein: CASSIYADQETQYF.

Of note for this clone: The DNA is left out, because the CDR3 cannot be placed on it with certainty; the CDR3 is given as TCRdb lists it. The identical CDR3 is also encoded by other nucleotide sequences in the sample. The chain joins TRBV9 to TRBJ2-7; the D segment call TRBD1 is taken from the table without a DNA check. The CDR3 comprises 15 residues, both ends counted. Germline V gene sequence: CDR1 SGDLS, CDR2 YYNGEE. The CDR3 protein is CASSVAAGNSYEQYF.

With regard to this clone: Different DNA sequences within this sample yield the same CDR3. The V and J genes are TRBV27 and TRBJ2-7, with D possibly matching TRBD2 (7 bases). CDR1 and CDR2 (germline): MNHEY, SMNVEV (reference sequence). Trimming cost V 5 bases and J 2 bases, with 10 bases left between them. This CDR3 comprises 13 residues. This CDR3 reads CASSLRGPYEQYF. DNA of the CDR3: TGTGCCAGCAGTCTGCGGGGGCCCTACGAGCAGTACTTC.

CDR3: CASSLVLAIAGELFF. In DNA form, the CDR3 reads TGTGCCAGCAGCTTAGTTCTAGCGATCGCCGGGGAGCTGTTTTTT. V is TRBV7-8 and J is TRBJ2-2; D perhaps matches TRBD2 (6 bases). The V gene's germline CDR1 is SGHVS and CDR2 FQNEAQ. Trimming stripped 1 base from V and 6 bases from J, with 12 bases between. CDR3 length: 15 residues.

V and J are TRBV27 and TRBJ1-2, with 12 bases lining up with TRBD1. V dropped 0 bases and J dropped 8; count of bases not matched to a gene: 7. Germline V gives CDR1 MNHEY, CDR2 SMNVEV (reference sequence). This CDR3 has 16 amino acids. CDR3 protein: CASSLSPGTGGWGYTF. Written as DNA, the CDR3 is TGTGCCAGCAGTTTATCCCCCGGGACAGGGGGCTGGGGCTACACCTTC.

The chain has TRBV6-5 and TRBJ1-1; D is perhaps TRBD1 (5 bases). From germline, CDR1 is MNHEY and CDR2 SVGAGI. CDR3 size: 13 residues. The ends were cut back, 2 bases at V and 10 bases at J, with 14 bases in the middle. The CDR3 is CASSYQGLERAFF. CDR3 in DNA: TGTGCCAGCAGTTACCAGGGACTGGAGAGAGCTTTCTTT.

The sample holds one count of this clone. The chain joins TRBV6-6 to TRBJ1-1; 8 nucleotides line up with TRBD1. V lost 2 bases to trimming and J lost 4 bases; unmatched junction nucleotides: 6. CDR3 length: 15 residues. Per germline, CDR1 MNHNY and CDR2 SVGAGI (reference sequence). CDR3 nucleotide sequence: TGTGCCAGCAGTTACACCGGACAGGGTCCCACTGAAGCTTTCTTT. It codes for CASSYTGQGPTEAFF.

For the CDR3, the DNA is TGTGCCAGCAGCTTAACGACAGGGCTCACGGGGGGAAACACCATATATTTT. It encodes CASSLTTGLTGGNTIYF. V gene TRBV7-9 combines with J gene TRBJ1-3; 7 nucleotides align to TRBD1. Losses at the gene ends were 2 bases for V and 4 bases for J; bases not matched to a gene: 11. The CDR3 spans 17 residues. The germline gives CDR1 SEHNR, CDR2 FQNEAQ (reference sequence).

This clone was recorded a few times. The chain recombines TRBV6-6 with TRBJ1-5; no clear D gene. Germline assignment: CDR1 MNHNY and CDR2 SVGAGI (reference sequence). The CDR3 sequence is 14 residues long. V lost 1 base to trimming and J lost 1 base, with 5 bases between them. The CDR3 sequence is CASSYLGSNQPQHF. In DNA, the CDR3 is TGTGCCAGCAGTTACTTAGGGAGCAATCAGCCCCAGCATTTT.